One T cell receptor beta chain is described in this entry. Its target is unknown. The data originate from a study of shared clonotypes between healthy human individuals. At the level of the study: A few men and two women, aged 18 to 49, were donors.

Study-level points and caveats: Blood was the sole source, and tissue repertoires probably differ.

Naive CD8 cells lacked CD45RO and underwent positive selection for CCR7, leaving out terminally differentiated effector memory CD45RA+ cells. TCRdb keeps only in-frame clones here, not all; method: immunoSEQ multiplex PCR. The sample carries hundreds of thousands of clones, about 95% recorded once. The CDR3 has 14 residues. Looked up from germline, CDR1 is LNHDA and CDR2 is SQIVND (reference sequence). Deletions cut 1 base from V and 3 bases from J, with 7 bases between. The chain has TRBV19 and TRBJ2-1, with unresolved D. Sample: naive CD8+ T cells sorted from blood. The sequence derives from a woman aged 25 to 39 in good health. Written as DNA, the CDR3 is TGTGCCAGTAGTATAGGCGGTTACTACAATGAGCAGTTCTTC. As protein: CASSIGGYYNEQFF. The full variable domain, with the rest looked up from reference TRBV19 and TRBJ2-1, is DGGITQSPKYLFRKEGQNVTLSCEQNLNHDAMYWYRQDPGQGLRLIYYSQIVNDFQKGDIAEGYSVSREKKESFPLTVTSAQKNPTAFYLCASSIGGYYNEQFFGPGTRLTVL.